These T cell receptor beta chains were read from a single sample in a study of circulating CD8 cells and anti-PD-1 response in melanoma. In TCRdb, the reads were re-called with MiXCR into one record per CDR3 protein. The sample consists of thousands of distinct CDR3 sequences, roughly 7.3% of them appearing once. The sequences come from CD8+ T cells from PBMCs, collected at baseline or after one month of anti-PD-1 therapy (not recorded which). Receptors were obtained from a human donor with melanoma. Both conserved end residues are part of each CDR3. The order of the fields is clone size, D gene, V gene, J gene, CDR3 length, CDR3 DNA, CDR3 protein. The D gene is left open where the match is weak. A clone size is listed for some rows: how often the clone was seen (once, few, many), or a class if it is expanded.

NA	NA	TRBV28	TRBJ2-7	15	TGTGCCAGCAGCCTGCCGGGCTCGGGGATTCGCGAGCAGTACTTC	CASSLPGSGIREQYF
NA	NA	TRBV19	TRBJ2-2	14	TGTGCTGCCCATGGGACACCGAACACCGGGGAGCTGTTTTTT	CAAHGTPNTGELFF
NA	NA	TRBV7-7	TRBJ1-5	19	TGTGCTAGCCCGAAGAGAGGCGGCAGGGCGAGTCGTGACAATCAGCCCCAGCATTTT	CASPKRGGRASRDNQPQHF
medium-sized	NA	TRBV14	TRBJ1-2	14	TGTGCCAGCAGGGAATATCGGGGTGACTATGGCTACACCTTC	CASREYRGDYGYTF
few	TRBD1	TRBV9	TRBJ2-1	15	TGTGCCAGCAGCCTACTGGACAGGGGGTTCAATGAGCAGTTCTTC	CASSLLDRGFNEQFF
few	TRBD1	TRBV30	TRBJ1-2	15	TGTGCCTGGAGCCGGGACAGGGAAGTTAACTATGGCTACACCTTC	CAWSRDREVNYGYTF
medium-sized	NA	TRBV7-2	TRBJ1-6	18	TGTGCCAGCAGCTTAGTGGGGGTTTCCCACCCTGGAGATTCACCCCTCCACTTT	CASSLVGVSHPGDSPLHF
medium-sized	TRBD1	TRBV19	TRBJ2-7	13	TGTGCCAGTAGTACCGGGACAGTAAATGAGCAGTACTTC	CASSTGTVNEQYF
medium-sized	NA	TRBV28	TRBJ2-7	12	TGTGCCAGCAGTCTCTGGACCTACGAGCAGTACTTC	CASSLWTYEQYF
medium-sized	TRBD1	TRBV5-5	TRBJ2-1	15	TGTGCCAGCAGCTTGTTGGGGACAGGGTCCAATGAGCAGTTCTTC	CASSLLGTGSNEQFF
once	NA	TRBV28	TRBJ1-5	15	TGTGCCAGCAGCAAAAGGGCAGGCCAGGTTCAACCCCAGCATTTT	CASSKRAGQVQPQHF
few	NA	TRBV19	TRBJ1-1	13	TGTGCCAGTAGTATCGTCCAGAACACTGAAGCTTTCTTT	CASSIVQNTEAFF
medium-sized	NA	TRBV27	TRBJ1-2	15	TGTGCCAGCAGTTTAGATGCAGAGCAGTTCTATGGCTACACCTTC	CASSLDAEQFYGYTF
medium-sized	NA	TRBV19	TRBJ2-1	15	TGTGCCACAAGCCAGGGACCCTCCTCCTACAATGAGCAGTTCTTC	CATSQGPSSYNEQFF
medium-sized	NA	TRBV5-6	TRBJ2-1	13	TGTGCCAGCAGTCCCCCGAATGGGGATGAGCAGTTCTTC	CASSPPNGDEQFF
NA	TRBD1	TRBV27	TRBJ2-1	14	TGTGCCAGCAGTCTCGGACAGGTATACAATGAGCAGTTCTTC	CASSLGQVYNEQFF
medium-sized	NA	TRBV19	TRBJ2-7	11	TGTGCCAGTAGTGCGGGGTACGAGCAGTACTTC	CASSAGYEQYF
medium-sized	NA	TRBV20-1	TRBJ2-7	13	TGCAGTGCGGAAGGACGGAACTCCTACGAGCAGTACTTC	CSAEGRNSYEQYF
medium-sized	NA	TRBV28	TRBJ2-7	13	TGTGCCAGCAGTTTAGGGGCCGGAAACGAGCAGTACTTC	CASSLGAGNEQYF
medium-sized	TRBD2	TRBV27	TRBJ2-7	14	TGTGCCAGCGCACCGGGACTAGTTTTTGACGAGCAGTACTTC	CASAPGLVFDEQYF
few	NA	TRBV19	TRBJ2-1	12	TGTGCCAGTAGTATGGGAGTGAATGAGCAGTTCTTC	CASSMGVNEQFF
medium-sized	NA	TRBV12-5	TRBJ1-1	15	TGTGCTAGTGGCCTCGATGATGGCATGAACACTGAAGCTTTCTTT	CASGLDDGMNTEAFF
medium-sized	NA	TRBV27	TRBJ1-5	15	TGTGCCAGCAGTTTAAACGGGCCAGGCAATCAGCCCCAGCATTTT	CASSLNGPGNQPQHF
medium-sized	NA	TRBV20-1	TRBJ2-7	17	TGCAGTGCTAGAGATGATTGGGAACAGACCAGCTCCTACGAGCAGTACTTC	CSARDDWEQTSSYEQYF
medium-sized	TRBD1	TRBV20-1	TRBJ2-7	15	TGCAGTGCTAGAGACCCCGGGACAGTCTCCTACGAGCAGTACTTC	CSARDPGTVSYEQYF